Listed below are T cell receptor beta chains from one sample, sequenced in a study of T-cell memory formation after mild COVID-19. TCRdb reprocessed the 5' RACE reads with MiXCR, giving one entry per CDR3 protein. The sample lists approximately 210,000 distinct CDR3 sequences; about 10% were seen once. Sequencing was performed on PBMCs or a T cell subset sorted from them (not recorded which). The receptors come from a man younger than 35 who had mild COVID-19 (a few samples of this study predate the infection). Cell type and time point are not known. The CDR3 runs from the conserved cysteine through the conserved F or W. A D gene is named only where the DNA matches it firmly. Rows give clone size only sometimes, using once, few, many, or a class for an expanded clone.

d_call clone_size j_call v_call cdr3_nt cdr3_aa
NA few TRBJ1-5 TRBV18 TGTGCCAGCTCACAAGTTGGGGGAAGCAATCAGCCCCAGCATTTT CASSQVGGSNQPQHF
NA few TRBJ2-2 TRBV9 TGTGCCAGCAGCGTAGGACTCTCGGCGGCGAACACCGGGGAGCTGTTTTTT CASSVGLSAANTGELFF
TRBD2 NA TRBJ2-3 TRBV7-3 TGTGCCAGCAAAGCGGGGGCTAGCACAGATACGCAGTATTTT CASKAGASTDTQYF
NA NA TRBJ2-7 TRBV5-1 TGCGCCAGCAGCGACCCGGGGGGCCACGAGGAGCAGTACTTC CASSDPGGHEEQYF
NA few TRBJ1-2 TRBV12-3/TRBV12-4 TGTGCCAGCAGTCCTCGACAGGCTAACTATGGCTACACCTTC CASSPRQANYGYTF
NA NA TRBJ1-5 TRBV12-3/TRBV12-4 TGTGCCAGCAGTTTAAGGGGGGGGTATCAGCCCCAGCATTTT CASSLRGGYQPQHF
TRBD1 NA TRBJ1-6 TRBV5-1 TGCGCCAGCAGCTCGGAGGACAGGGTTTTTTCACCCCTCCACTTT CASSSEDRVFSPLHF
NA NA TRBJ2-5 TRBV7-7 TGTGCTAGCAGTCCAGGGTTACACGAGACCCAGTACTTC CASSPGLHETQYF
NA NA TRBJ2-3 TRBV20-1 TGCAGTGCTATGGGTGATGGGGGTGCGCAGTATTTT CSAMGDGGAQYF
NA few TRBJ1-2 TRBV20-1 TGCAGTGCTCATGGCGGGATTGGCTACACCTTC CSAHGGIGYTF
NA NA TRBJ1-5 TRBV21-1 TGTGCCAGCAGCAAAGATGGGGCGGGAAGCAATCAGCCCCAGCATTTT CASSKDGAGSNQPQHF